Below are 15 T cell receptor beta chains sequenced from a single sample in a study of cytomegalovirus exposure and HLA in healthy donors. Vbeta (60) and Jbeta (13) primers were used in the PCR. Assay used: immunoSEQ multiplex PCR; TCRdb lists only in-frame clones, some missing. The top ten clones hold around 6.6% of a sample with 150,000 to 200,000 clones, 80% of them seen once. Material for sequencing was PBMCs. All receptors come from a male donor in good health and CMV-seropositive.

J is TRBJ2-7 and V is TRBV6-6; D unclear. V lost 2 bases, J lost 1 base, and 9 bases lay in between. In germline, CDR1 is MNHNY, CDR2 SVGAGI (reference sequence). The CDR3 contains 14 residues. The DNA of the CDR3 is TGTGCCAGCAGTTACGGCCTGTTTTCCTACGAGCAGTACTTC. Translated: CASSYGLFSYEQYF.

CDR3 coding DNA: TGTGCCTGTCACGGGGGGAGCCGCGGAGCTTTCTTT. Translated, it gives CACHGGSRGAFF. This sequence joins TRBV30 and TRBJ1-1; a possible D gene is TRBD1 (5 bases). V gave up 6 bases and J gave up 10 bases, with 18 bases separating them. This CDR3 has 12 residues. Germline V gene sequence: CDR1 GTSNPN, CDR2 SVGIG (reference sequence).

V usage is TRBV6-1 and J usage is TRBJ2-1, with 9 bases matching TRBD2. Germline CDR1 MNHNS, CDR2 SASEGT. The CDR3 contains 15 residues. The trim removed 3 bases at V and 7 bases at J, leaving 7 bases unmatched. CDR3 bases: TGTGCCAGCAGTGACCTGCGGGAGGGGTCGAATGAGCAGTTCTTC. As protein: CASSDLREGSNEQFF.

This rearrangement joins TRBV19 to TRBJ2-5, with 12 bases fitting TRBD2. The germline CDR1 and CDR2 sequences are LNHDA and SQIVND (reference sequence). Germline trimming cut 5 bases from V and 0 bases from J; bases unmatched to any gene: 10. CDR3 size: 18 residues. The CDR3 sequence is CASSAGLAGPIDQETQYF. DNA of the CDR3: TGTGCCAGTAGTGCGGGACTAGCGGGCCCCATCGACCAAGAGACCCAGTACTTC.

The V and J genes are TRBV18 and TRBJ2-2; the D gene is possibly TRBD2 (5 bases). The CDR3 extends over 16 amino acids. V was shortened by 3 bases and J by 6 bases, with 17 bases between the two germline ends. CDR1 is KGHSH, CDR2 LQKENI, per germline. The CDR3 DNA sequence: TGTGCCAGCTCACCGTATCTAAGTGGAGCGGCCGGGGAGCTGTTTTTT. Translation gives CASSPYLSGAAGELFF.

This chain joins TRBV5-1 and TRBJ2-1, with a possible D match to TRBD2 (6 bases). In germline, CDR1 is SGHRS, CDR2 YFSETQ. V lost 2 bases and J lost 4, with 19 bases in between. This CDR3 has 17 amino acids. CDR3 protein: CASSFQGLPRLYNEQFF. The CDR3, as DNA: TGCGCCAGCAGCTTCCAGGGACTCCCCCGGCTATACAATGAGCAGTTCTTC.

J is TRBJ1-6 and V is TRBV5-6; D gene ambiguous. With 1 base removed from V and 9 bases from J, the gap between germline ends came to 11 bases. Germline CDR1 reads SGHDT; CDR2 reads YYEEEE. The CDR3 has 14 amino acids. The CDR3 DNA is TGTGCCAGCAGCTTGAGGGCACTAGCTTCACCCCTCCACTTT. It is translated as CASSLRALASPLHF.

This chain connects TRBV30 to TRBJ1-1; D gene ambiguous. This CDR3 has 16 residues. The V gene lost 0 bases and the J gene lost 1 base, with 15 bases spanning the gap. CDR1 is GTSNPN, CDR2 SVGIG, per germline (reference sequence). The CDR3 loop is CAWSVPFRRENTEAFF. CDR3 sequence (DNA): TGTGCCTGGAGTGTCCCCTTTCGTCGGGAGAACACTGAAGCTTTCTTT.

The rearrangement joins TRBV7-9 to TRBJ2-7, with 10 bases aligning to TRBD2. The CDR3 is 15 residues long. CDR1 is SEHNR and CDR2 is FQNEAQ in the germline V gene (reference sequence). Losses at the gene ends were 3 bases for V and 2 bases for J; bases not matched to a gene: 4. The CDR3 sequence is CASSLGLAIAYEQYF. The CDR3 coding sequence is TGTGCCAGCAGCTTGGGACTAGCGATCGCCTACGAGCAGTACTTC.

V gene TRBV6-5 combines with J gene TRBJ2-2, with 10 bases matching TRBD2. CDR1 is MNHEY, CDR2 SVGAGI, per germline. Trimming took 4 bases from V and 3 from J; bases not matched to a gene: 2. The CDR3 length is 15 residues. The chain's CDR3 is CASSFGLADTGELFF. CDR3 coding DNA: TGTGCCAGCAGTTTTGGACTAGCGGACACCGGGGAGCTGTTTTTT.

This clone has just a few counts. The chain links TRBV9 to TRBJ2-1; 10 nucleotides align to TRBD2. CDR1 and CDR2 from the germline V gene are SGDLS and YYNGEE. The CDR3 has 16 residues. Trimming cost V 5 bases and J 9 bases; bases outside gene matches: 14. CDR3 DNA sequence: TGTGCCAGCAGTGTCTCTAGGCTAGCGGGAGCTAGTGAGCAGTTCTTC. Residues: CASSVSRLAGASEQFF.

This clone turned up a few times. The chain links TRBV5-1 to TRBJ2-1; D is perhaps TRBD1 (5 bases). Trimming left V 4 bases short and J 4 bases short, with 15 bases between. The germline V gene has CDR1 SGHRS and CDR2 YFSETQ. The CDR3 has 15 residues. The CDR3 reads CASSQQTARYNEQFF. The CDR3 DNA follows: TGCGCCAGCAGCCAACAGACAGCTCGTTACAATGAGCAGTTCTTC.

The CDR3 spells CASSPQGAKNIQYF. Written as DNA, the CDR3 is TGTGCCAGCAGCCCCCAGGGGGCCAAAAACATTCAGTACTTC. The rearrangement joins TRBV7-8 to TRBJ2-4; a possible D gene is TRBD1 (6 bases). V lost 5 bases and J 1 base, leaving 9 bases between the germline ends. This CDR3 region has 14 residues. Germline V gene data show CDR1 as SGHVS and CDR2 as FQNEAQ. Drawing the rest from reference TRBV7-8 and TRBJ2-4, the complete variable domain is GAGVSQSPRYKVAKRGQDVALRCDPISGHVSLFWYQQALGQGPEFLTYFQNEAQLDKSGLPSDRFFAERPEGSVSTLKIQRTQQEDSAVYLCASSPQGAKNIQYFGAGTRLSVL.

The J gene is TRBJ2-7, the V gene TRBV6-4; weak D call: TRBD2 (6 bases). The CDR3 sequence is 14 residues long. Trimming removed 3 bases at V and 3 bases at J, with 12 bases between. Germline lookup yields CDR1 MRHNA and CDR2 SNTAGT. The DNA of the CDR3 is TGTGCCAGCAGTGAATCCCCCGGGGGCTACGAGCAGTACTTC. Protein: CASSESPGGYEQYF.

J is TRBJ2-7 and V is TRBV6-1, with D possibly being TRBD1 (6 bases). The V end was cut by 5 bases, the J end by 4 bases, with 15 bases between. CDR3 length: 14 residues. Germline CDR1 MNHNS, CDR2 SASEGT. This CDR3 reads CASSITGQRYEQYF. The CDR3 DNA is TGTGCCAGCAGTATCACAGGGCAGCGGTACGAGCAGTACTTC.